The 10 T cell receptor beta chains reported below all come from one sample, sequenced in a study of beta chain features in type 1 diabetes. Expressed TCRB transcripts were sequenced because the entire RNA isolate underwent reverse transcription. The data were produced by immunoSEQ multiplex PCR, yet TCRdb's version contains in-frame clones alone and is incomplete. The table has 200,000 to 250,000 clones, about 10% seen once; the top ten hold 0.03% to 0.04%. The specimen was naive CD4+ T cells from blood. The receptors were sampled from a woman aged 18-29 years in good health.

This clone was detected a few times. The chain links TRBV10-3 to TRBJ1-1; D is possibly TRBD1 (6 bases). This CDR3 spans 14 amino acids. V was clipped by 10 bases and J by 1 base, with 16 bases between them. Germline V lookup: CDR1 ENHRY, CDR2 SYGVKD. The DNA for the CDR3 is TGTGCCACAACTATCCAGGGGCGGAACACTGAAGCTTTCTTT. This gives the protein CATTIQGRNTEAFF.

The rearrangement links TRBV7-2 to TRBJ2-2, with 11 nucleotides matching TRBD2. V lost 4 bases to trimming and J lost 6 bases; unmatched junction nucleotides: 7. The length of the CDR3 is 16 residues. The germline V gene has CDR1 SGHTA and CDR2 FQGNSA. The CDR3 DNA reads as TGTGCCAGCAGCTCCTCTACTAGCGGGAGAGCCGGGGAGCTGTTTTTT. Amino acid sequence: CASSSSTSGRAGELFF.

The V and J genes are TRBV27 and TRBJ2-7, with 9 bases that match TRBD1. Per the germline V gene, CDR1 is MNHEY and CDR2 is SMNVEV (reference sequence). CDR3 length equals 14 residues. The junction had 4 bases not matched to a gene; V was cut back by 5 bases and J by 2 bases. CDR3 protein: CASSAGTGPYEQYF. CDR3 coding DNA: TGTGCCAGCAGTGCCGGGACAGGGCCCTACGAGCAGTACTTC.

The chain is built from TRBV6-5 and TRBJ1-2; TRBD1 aligns across 9 bases. The J segment lost 7 bases and the V segment lost 6 bases, leaving 9 bases of the junction unmatched. The CDR3 runs to 14 residues. Germline CDR1 is MNHEY and CDR2 is SVGAGI. The DNA for the CDR3 is TGTGCCAGCAGCCGCCGGGACAGGGTCGGTGGCTACACCTTC. Protein: CASSRRDRVGGYTF.

This clone showed up just a few times. This rearrangement joins TRBV30 to TRBJ2-3, with D unresolved. The ends were cut back, 4 bases at V and 2 bases at J, with 7 bases in the middle. Per germline, CDR1 GTSNPN and CDR2 SVGIG (reference sequence). This CDR3 is 12 amino acids long. The CDR3 DNA follows: TGTGCCTGGACAGTGTCCACAGATACGCAGTATTTT. Translation gives CAWTVSTDTQYF.

In its sample, this clone was seen a few times. The chain carries TRBV11-2 and TRBJ2-2, with 7 bases aligning to TRBD1. The CDR3 is made up of 14 amino acids. Germline V gene lookup returns CDR1 SGHAT and CDR2 FQNNGV. V dropped 6 bases and J dropped 5; count of bases not matched to a gene: 6. The CDR3 spells CASRTGTATGELFF. DNA for the CDR3: TGTGCCAGCAGAACCGGGACAGCGACCGGGGAGCTGTTTTTT.

The sample holds a few counts of this clone. The rearrangement links TRBV7-9 to TRBJ2-7; D not resolved. V shed 0 bases and J shed 8 bases, with 11 bases lying between them. The CDR3 contains 13 residues. The V gene's germline CDR1 is SEHNR and CDR2 FQNEAQ (reference sequence). CDR3 sequence: CASSLALSLQQYF. CDR3 in DNA: TGTGCCAGCAGCTTAGCGCTATCGCTACAGCAGTACTTC.

This clone was found a few times. This chain uses TRBV6-5 with TRBJ1-6, with D maybe TRBD1 (5 bases). CDR3 size: 15 residues. Trimming took 8 bases from V and 6 from J, leaving 17 bases between them. CDR1 is MNHEY, CDR2 SVGAGI, per germline. The CDR3 protein is CASAEIGQVNSPLHF. The CDR3 DNA is TGTGCCAGCGCCGAGATCGGACAAGTTAATTCACCCCTCCACTTT.

This clone has only a few counts. J is TRBJ2-5 and V is TRBV12-5; TRBD1 agrees at 8 bases. This CDR3 has 14 amino acids. Trimming removed 7 bases from V and 1 base from J; junction bases left unmatched: 5. Germline values: CDR1 LGHNT, CDR2 FRNRAP. CDR3 region: CASAIQGAQETQYF. The CDR3 DNA is TGTGCTAGTGCCATCCAGGGGGCCCAAGAGACCCAGTACTTC.

CDR3: CASSPGTASTGELFF. The CDR3 coding sequence is TGTGCCAGCAGCCCCGGGACAGCTTCGACCGGGGAGCTGTTTTTT. This chain uses TRBV5-6 with TRBJ2-2, with 7 positions matching TRBD1. The V gene end was trimmed by 4 bases and the J gene end by 5 bases; junction bases not matched to a gene: 8. Germline lookup yields CDR1 SGHDT and CDR2 YYEEEE. The CDR3 has 15 residues.